The present entry profiles one TCR beta chain with its context. It lacks a known antigen. No base quality information exists; no much larger clone differs at one position. To sequence the TCRbeta CDR3 region, genomic DNA was isolated from the sorted cells. The immunoSEQ Assay was used for sequencing of TCRbeta CDR3 regions. TCRdb took this table from immuneACCESS and kept in-frame rearrangements with V and J called. Such tables lack part of the clones; where checked against another copy, unresolved V genes explain under half of the gap, and the rest is unexplained. In all, the sample holds some 99,000 clones, and around 88% of those were seen once. The biggest ten clones account for approximately 0.5% of the sample. These data belong to a study of OX40 agonist ivuxolimab in advanced cancers. Study-wide context: The costimulatory receptor OX40 (CD134) was targeted by ivuxolimab, a fully human IgG2 agonistic monoclonal antibody. Prior anti-PD-1, anti-PD-L1 or anti-CTLA-4 therapy was permitted, and checkpoint inhibitors had been received by approximately 39% of dose-escalation patients. Intravenous ivuxolimab was administered to patients every 2 weeks at six dose levels: 0.01, 0.1, 0.3, 1.5, 3 and 10 mg/kg. In the dose-escalation cohort, 82.7% of patients were male, and the mean age was 60 years with a range of 23 to 79. Peripheral TCRbeta sequencing aimed to test whether ivuxolimab altered TCR sequence diversity and caused clonal T-cell expansion. Of the approximately 53 patients in dose escalation, some 20 had hepatocellular carcinoma, around 15 had melanoma, 9 had renal cell carcinoma and 9 had head and neck cancer. Partial responses occurred in three dose-escalation patients, of whom one had hepatocellular carcinoma and two had cutaneous melanoma. The monotherapy dose-escalation portion (N ≈ 52 patients) of the phase I ivuxolimab trial is reported in the paper. Paper-wide results and their limitations: At doses from 0.1 to 3.0 mg/kg, clonal expansion was seen in both CD4+ and CD8+ blood T cells between baseline and week 6. In partial responders in the 0.1-3.0 mg/kg groups, normalized peripheral clonal expansion was found to be among the lowest, especially among CD8+ T cells. Low levels of normalized T-cell clonal expansion were also seen in some nonresponding patients. Which antigens the clonally expanded peripheral T cells were specific for was not determined. After ivuxolimab, more expanded clones were found on average in CD8+ T cells than in CD4+ T cells.

The junction shows trimming of 8 bases on V and 0 bases on J, plus 5 bases between the germline ends. CDR1 and CDR2, per the germline V gene (reference sequence), are LNHDA and SQIVND. The CDR3 holds 13 amino acids from the cysteine to the phenylalanine. Only the CDR3 DNA is retained, 39 bases long and in frame from the first base. Patients with a history of autoimmune disease or receiving systemic immunosuppression were excluded from the trial. Peripheral blood for TCR sequencing was collected from all dose cohorts at baseline, on cycle 4 day 1, and on cycle 7 day 1. The samples were drawn from a first-in-human, open-label, multicenter phase I dose-escalation trial of ivuxolimab. The trial enrolled adults with locally advanced or metastatic head and neck squamous cell, hepatocellular, melanoma or renal cell carcinoma. CD4+ and CD8+ T cells were sorted separately from peripheral blood before TCR sequencing.

The chain couples TRBV19 to TRBJ2-6; the D segment cannot be called with confidence. The material sequenced was CD4+ or CD8+ T cells sorted from blood, taken in a trial of the OX40 agonist ivuxolimab. The clonotype was recovered from an adult with an advanced solid tumor such as melanoma, head and neck, liver or kidney cancer. The encoded CDR3 is CASGASGANVLTF. The nucleotide sequence reads TGTGCCAGTGGCGCCTCTGGGGCCAACGTCCTGACTTTC.